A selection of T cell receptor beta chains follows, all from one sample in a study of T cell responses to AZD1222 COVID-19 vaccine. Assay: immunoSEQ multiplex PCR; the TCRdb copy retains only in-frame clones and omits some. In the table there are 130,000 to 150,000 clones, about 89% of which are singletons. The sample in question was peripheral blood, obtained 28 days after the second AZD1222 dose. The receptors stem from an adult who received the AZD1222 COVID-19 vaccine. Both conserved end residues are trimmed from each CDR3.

CDR3 protein: ASSHGRPGETQY; V gene: TRBV27
CDR3 protein: ASFPTLQGGNGYT; V gene: TRBV18
CDR3 protein: ASSLAVDRNEKLF; V gene: TRBV7-8
CDR3 protein: ASSPGTGGANVLT; V gene: TRBV7-3
CDR3 protein: ASSGGQGDEQY; V gene: TRBV19
CDR3 protein: ASSYGRTNTGELF; V gene: TRBV5-4
CDR3 protein: ASSYADPVVGTQY; V gene: TRBV6-2/TRBV6-3
CDR3 protein: ASSEGTGGGETQY; V gene: TRBV11-2
CDR3 protein: ASSSGTSGTDTQY; V gene: TRBV5-1
CDR3 protein: ASTVGNQPQH; V gene: TRBV12-3/TRBV12-4
CDR3 protein: ASRGAGGGPPNTGELF; V gene: TRBV2
CDR3 protein: ATSDSQEGHPAYNEQF; V gene: TRBV24-1
CDR3 protein: AWSGDPGSGNTIY; V gene: TRBV30
CDR3 protein: ATSRDLGNEQF; V gene: TRBV15
CDR3 protein: ASSYGGGENYGYT; V gene: TRBV6-2/TRBV6-3
CDR3 protein: ASGRLSYEQY; V gene: TRBV12-3/TRBV12-4
CDR3 protein: ASRVGGSGNTIY; V gene: TRBV7-9
CDR3 protein: ASSQDGYNSPLH; V gene: TRBV4-1
CDR3 protein: ASSLSGTGGRDEQY; V gene: TRBV5-6
CDR3 protein: ASSRTGQADTSGANVLT; V gene: TRBV6-6
CDR3 protein: ASSPDRGPPLH; V gene: TRBV7-3
CDR3 protein: ASSQDQGWGYEQY; V gene: TRBV14
CDR3 protein: ASRGQDRYGYT; V gene: TRBV7-2
CDR3 protein: ASSPEHRDRGYEQY; V gene: TRBV23-1
CDR3 protein: ASSSALWDRHEAF; V gene: TRBV27
CDR3 protein: ASSLALGGPSSTQY; V gene: TRBV11-3
CDR3 protein: ATSRDRSNEQF; V gene: TRBV15
CDR3 protein: ASKDRGATEAF; V gene: TRBV12-3/TRBV12-4
CDR3 protein: ASSQERPSRLAGAQETQY; V gene: TRBV3-1/TRBV3-2
CDR3 protein: ASSYTPNHYGYT; V gene: TRBV6-5
CDR3 protein: ASSAPLGQANTEAF; V gene: TRBV2
CDR3 protein: ATQESLFSGNTIY; V gene: TRBV24-1
CDR3 protein: ASSPRQGAAQETQY; V gene: TRBV11-3
CDR3 protein: ASSTRTGSNEKLF; V gene: TRBV9
CDR3 protein: SASSTSGRFYEQY; V gene: TRBV20-1
CDR3 protein: ASSNDNTGELF; V gene: TRBV2
CDR3 protein: ASSTRSGGVEQY; V gene: TRBV19
CDR3 protein: ASRGAGESSGTQY; V gene: TRBV6-5
CDR3 protein: ASSFPGYEQY; V gene: TRBV19
CDR3 protein: ASSFPTGQNYEQY; V gene: TRBV5-4
CDR3 protein: ASSPRPLNTEAF; V gene: TRBV18
CDR3 protein: AWSVSGRDYNEQF; V gene: TRBV30
CDR3 protein: ASSLGTQSSGNTIY; V gene: TRBV18
CDR3 protein: ASSEYSGAGNEQF; V gene: TRBV25-1
CDR3 protein: ASSEDRLLRQY; V gene: TRBV6-1
CDR3 protein: ASSEQGGGYGYT; V gene: TRBV2
CDR3 protein: ASSLGQPYEQY; V gene: TRBV11-2
CDR3 protein: ASSYSNKGNTEAF; V gene: TRBV6-5
CDR3 protein: ASSSEGRGNTGELF; V gene: TRBV7-6
CDR3 protein: AWSVGSVKGETQY; V gene: TRBV30